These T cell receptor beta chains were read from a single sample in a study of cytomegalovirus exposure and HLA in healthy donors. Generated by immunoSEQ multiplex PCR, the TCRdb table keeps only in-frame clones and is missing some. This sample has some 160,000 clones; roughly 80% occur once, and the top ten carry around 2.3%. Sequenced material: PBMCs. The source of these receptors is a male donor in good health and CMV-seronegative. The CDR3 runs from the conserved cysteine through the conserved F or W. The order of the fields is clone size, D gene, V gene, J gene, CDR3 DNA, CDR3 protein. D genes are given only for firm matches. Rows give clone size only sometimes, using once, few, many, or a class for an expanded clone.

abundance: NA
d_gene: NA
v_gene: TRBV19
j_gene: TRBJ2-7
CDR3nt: TGTGCCAGTAGTTCTCAGGGTTGGGTCGAGCAGTACTTC
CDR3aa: CASSSQGWVEQYF

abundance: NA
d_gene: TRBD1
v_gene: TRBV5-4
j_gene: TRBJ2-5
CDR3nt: TGTGCCAGCAGCCCAGGACAGGGGGCTCCTCAAGAGACCCAGTACTTC
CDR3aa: CASSPGQGAPQETQYF

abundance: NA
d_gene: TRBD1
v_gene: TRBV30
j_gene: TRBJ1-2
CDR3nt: TGTGCCTGGACGACAGGGACGCATGGCTACACCTTC
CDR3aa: CAWTTGTHGYTF

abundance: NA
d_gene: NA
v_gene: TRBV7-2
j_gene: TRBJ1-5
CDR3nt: TGTGCCAGCAGCTTTAAAGGGGGGGATCAGCCCCAGCATTTT
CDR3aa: CASSFKGGDQPQHF

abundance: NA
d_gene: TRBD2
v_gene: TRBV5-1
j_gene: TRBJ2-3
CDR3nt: TGCGCCAGCAGCTTCCTTAGCGGGGGTTCGGCAGATACGCAGTATTTT
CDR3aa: CASSFLSGGSADTQYF

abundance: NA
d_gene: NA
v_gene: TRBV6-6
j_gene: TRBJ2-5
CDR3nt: TGTGCCAGCAGTGCCGGAGGGGGGAGGGAGCAGTACTTC
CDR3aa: CASSAGGGREQYF

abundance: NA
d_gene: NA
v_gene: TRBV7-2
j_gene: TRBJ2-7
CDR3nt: TGTGCCAGCAGCCCCCGGACAGCCTACGAGCAGTACTTC
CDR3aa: CASSPRTAYEQYF

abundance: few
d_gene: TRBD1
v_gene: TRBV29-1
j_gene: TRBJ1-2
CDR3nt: TGCAGCGTTGAGGACAGGGTCTATGGCTACACCTTC
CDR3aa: CSVEDRVYGYTF

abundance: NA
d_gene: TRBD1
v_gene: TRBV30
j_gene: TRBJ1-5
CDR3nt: TGTGCCTGGAGTAGGGGACAGGGGAGCAATCAGCCCCAGCATTTT
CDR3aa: CAWSRGQGSNQPQHF

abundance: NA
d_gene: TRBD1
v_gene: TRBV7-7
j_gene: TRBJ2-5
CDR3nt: TGTGCCAGCAGCACGGGACAGTACCAAGAGACCCAGTACTTC
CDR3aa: CASSTGQYQETQYF

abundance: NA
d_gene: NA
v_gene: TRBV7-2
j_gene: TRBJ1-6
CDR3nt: TGTGCCAGCAGCCGGAGGGGTACCCCAAGGGCCCTCCACTTT
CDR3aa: CASSRRGTPRALHF

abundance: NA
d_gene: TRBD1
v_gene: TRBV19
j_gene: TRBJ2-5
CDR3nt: TGTGCCAGCGGAATACAGGGGCAAGAGACCCAGTACTTC
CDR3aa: CASGIQGQETQYF

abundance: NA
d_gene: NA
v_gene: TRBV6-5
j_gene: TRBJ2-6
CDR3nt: TGTGCCAGCAGTTACGAAGGGGCTGGGGCCAACGTCCTGACTTTC
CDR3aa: CASSYEGAGANVLTF

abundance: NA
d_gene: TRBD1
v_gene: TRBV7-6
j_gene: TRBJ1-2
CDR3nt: TGTGCCAGCAGCTTCTCGAAGGGGGCGTTGATCAATGGCTACACCTTC
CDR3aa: CASSFSKGALINGYTF

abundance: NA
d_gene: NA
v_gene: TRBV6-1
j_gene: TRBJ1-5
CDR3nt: TGTGCCAGCAGAGCAGGTCAGCCCCAGCATTTT
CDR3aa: CASRAGQPQHF

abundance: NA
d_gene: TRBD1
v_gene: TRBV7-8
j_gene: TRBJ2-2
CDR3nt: TGTGCCAGCAGAAGGACAGGAGCGAACACCGGGGAGCTGTTTTTT
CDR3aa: CASRRTGANTGELFF

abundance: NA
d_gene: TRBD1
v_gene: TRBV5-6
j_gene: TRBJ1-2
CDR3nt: TGTGCCAGCAGCTTGGCGACAGGGGGCAACTATGGCTACACCTTC
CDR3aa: CASSLATGGNYGYTF

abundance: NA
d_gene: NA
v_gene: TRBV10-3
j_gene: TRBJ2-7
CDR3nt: TGTGCCATCAGGGATCCCGGGACAACGACCTACGAGCAGTACTTC
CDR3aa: CAIRDPGTTTYEQYF

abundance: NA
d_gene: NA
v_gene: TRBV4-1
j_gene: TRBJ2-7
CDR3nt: TGCGCCAGCAGCCCAACAGGGATCTCCTACGAGCAGTACTTC
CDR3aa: CASSPTGISYEQYF

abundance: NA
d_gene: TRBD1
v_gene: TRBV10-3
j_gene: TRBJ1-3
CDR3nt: TGTGCCATCAGGGTAACACAGGGGAGGCGAAACACCATATATTTT
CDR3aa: CAIRVTQGRRNTIYF

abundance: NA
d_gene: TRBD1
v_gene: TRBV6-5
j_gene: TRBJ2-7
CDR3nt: TGTGCCAGCAGTTCGGGCAGGGGGCAGATGCAGTACTTC
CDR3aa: CASSSGRGQMQYF

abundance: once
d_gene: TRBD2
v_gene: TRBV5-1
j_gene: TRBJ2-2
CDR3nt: TGCGCCAGCAGCAGCGGGACTAGCGGGCCCGTCGCCGGGGAGCTGTTTTTT
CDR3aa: CASSSGTSGPVAGELFF

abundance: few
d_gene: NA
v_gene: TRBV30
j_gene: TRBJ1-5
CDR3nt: TGTGCCTGGAGTATAGCAGACAATCAGCCCCAGCATTTT
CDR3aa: CAWSIADNQPQHF

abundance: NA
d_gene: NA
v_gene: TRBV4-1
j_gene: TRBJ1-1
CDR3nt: TGCGCCAGCAGCCTCCGGACAGTTAGGGACACTGAAGCTTTCTTT
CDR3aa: CASSLRTVRDTEAFF

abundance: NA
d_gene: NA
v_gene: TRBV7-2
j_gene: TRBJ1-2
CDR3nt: TGTGCCAGCAGCTTAGGCGGCAGGGTTGACTATGGCTACACCTTC
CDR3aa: CASSLGGRVDYGYTF

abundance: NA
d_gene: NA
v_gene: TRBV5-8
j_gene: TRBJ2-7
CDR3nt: TGTGCCAGCAGCCGCACAGGGTTCTACGAGCAGTACTTC
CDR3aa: CASSRTGFYEQYF

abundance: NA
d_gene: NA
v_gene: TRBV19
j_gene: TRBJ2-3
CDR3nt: TGTGCCAGTAGTTCGGGGTGGGTCGACGATACGCAGTATTTT
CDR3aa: CASSSGWVDDTQYF

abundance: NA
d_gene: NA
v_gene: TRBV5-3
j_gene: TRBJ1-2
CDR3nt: TGTGCCAGAAGTTGCCGGGACACTAACTATGGCTACACCTTC
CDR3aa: CARSCRDTNYGYTF

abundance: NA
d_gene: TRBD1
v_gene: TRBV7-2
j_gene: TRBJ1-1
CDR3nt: TGTGCCAGCAGCTTTGACAGGGGGAACACTGAAGCTTTCTTT
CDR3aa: CASSFDRGNTEAFF

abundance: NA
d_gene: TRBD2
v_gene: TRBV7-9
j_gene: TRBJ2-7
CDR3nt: TGTGCCAGCAGCTTAGCCCCTCCTCGGCGGGGGGGCCCAGTGGGGCAGTACTTC
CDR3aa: CASSLAPPRRGGPVGQYF

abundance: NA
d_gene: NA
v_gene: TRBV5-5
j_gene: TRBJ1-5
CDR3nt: TGTGCCAGCAGCCCGGTTTTGCAGGGAAGCAATCAGCCCCAGCATTTT
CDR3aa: CASSPVLQGSNQPQHF

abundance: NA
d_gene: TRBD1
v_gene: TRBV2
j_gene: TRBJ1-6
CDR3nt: TGTGCCAGCAGTGGACAGGGTGGGCCCTATAATTCACCCCTCCACTTT
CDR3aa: CASSGQGGPYNSPLHF

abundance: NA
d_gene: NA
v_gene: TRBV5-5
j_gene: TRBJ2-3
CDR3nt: TGTGCCAGCAGCTTGTGGCAGGGAAGCACAGATACGCAGTATTTT
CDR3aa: CASSLWQGSTDTQYF

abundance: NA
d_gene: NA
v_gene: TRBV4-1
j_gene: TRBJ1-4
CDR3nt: TGCGCCAGCAGCGAACGGGGTGGGCCCTTTGTTAATGAAGAACTGTTTTTT
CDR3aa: CASSERGGPFVNEELFF

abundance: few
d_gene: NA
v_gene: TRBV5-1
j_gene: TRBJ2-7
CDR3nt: TGCGCCAGCAGCCCGATGCGAGGTTCCTACGAGCAGTACTTC
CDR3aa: CASSPMRGSYEQYF

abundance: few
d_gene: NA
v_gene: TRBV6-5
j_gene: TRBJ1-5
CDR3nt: TGTGCCAGCAGTGACTCTCATAATCAGCCCCAGCATTTT
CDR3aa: CASSDSHNQPQHF

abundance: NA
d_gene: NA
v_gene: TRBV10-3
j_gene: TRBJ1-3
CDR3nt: TGTGCCATCAGTGACTCTACCGCTGGAAACACCATATATTTT
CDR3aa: CAISDSTAGNTIYF

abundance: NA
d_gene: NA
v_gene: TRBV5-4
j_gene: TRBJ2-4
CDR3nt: TGTGCCAGCAGCTTGTCGGGAAGGGTCGGGACCAAAAACATTCAGTACTTC
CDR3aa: CASSLSGRVGTKNIQYF

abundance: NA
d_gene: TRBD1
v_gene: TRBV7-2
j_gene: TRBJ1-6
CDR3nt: TGTGCCAGCAGCTTAAACCCCATCGGGACAGGGTATAATTCACCCCTCCACTTT
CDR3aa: CASSLNPIGTGYNSPLHF

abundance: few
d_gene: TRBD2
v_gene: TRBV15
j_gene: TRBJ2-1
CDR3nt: TGTGCCACCAGCAGAGGGCGGGGGACCTACAATGAGCAGTTCTTC
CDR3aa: CATSRGRGTYNEQFF

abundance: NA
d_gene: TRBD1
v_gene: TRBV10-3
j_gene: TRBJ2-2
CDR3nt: TGTGCCGCGACAGGGACCGGGGAGCTGTTTTTT
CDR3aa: CAATGTGELFF

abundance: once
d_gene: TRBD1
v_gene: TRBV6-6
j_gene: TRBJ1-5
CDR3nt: TGTGCCAGCAGTTACTTTGGGACAGGGAACAATCAGCCCCAGCATTTT
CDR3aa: CASSYFGTGNNQPQHF

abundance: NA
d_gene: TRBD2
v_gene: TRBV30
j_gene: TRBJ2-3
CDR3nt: TGTGCCTGGAGTGTGAGCGGGGAGTCCACAGATACGCAGTATTTT
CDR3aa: CAWSVSGESTDTQYF

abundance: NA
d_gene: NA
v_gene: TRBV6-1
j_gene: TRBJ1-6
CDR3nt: TGTGCCAGCAGTGTGGTGACAAATAATTCACCCCTCCACTTT
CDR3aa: CASSVVTNNSPLHF

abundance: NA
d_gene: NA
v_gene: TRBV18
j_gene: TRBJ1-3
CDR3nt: TGTGCCAGCTCACCCGGGTCCGGAAACACCATATATTTT
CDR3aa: CASSPGSGNTIYF

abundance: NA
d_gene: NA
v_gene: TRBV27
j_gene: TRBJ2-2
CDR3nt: TGTGCCAGCAGTGTACAGGGCGGGTACATGTTCACCGGGGAGCTGTTTTTT
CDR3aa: CASSVQGGYMFTGELFF

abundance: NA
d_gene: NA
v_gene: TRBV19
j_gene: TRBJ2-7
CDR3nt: TGTGCCAGTAGTATAGCAGGGTACCGCTACGAGCAGTACTTC
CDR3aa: CASSIAGYRYEQYF

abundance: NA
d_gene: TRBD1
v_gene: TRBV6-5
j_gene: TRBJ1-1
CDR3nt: TGTGCCAGCAGTTTCCGGGACAGGGGACGGGAAGCTTTCTTT
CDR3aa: CASSFRDRGREAFF

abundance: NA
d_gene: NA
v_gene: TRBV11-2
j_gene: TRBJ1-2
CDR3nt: TGTGCCAGCAGCCGAATCCGGGACATGAGCTATGGCTACACCTTC
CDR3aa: CASSRIRDMSYGYTF

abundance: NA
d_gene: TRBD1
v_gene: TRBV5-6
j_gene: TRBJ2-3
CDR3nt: TGTGCCAGCAGCCTTCCGACAGGGGCGGGGGATACGCAGTATTTT
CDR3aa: CASSLPTGAGDTQYF

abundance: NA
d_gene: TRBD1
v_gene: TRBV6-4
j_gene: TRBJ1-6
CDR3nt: TGTGCCAGCAGCCTACAGGGGGCTAGGTCACCCCTCCACTTT
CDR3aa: CASSLQGARSPLHF

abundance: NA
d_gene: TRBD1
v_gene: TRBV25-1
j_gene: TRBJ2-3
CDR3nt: TGTGCCAGCGCAAGACAGGGGGCGGATACGCAGTATTTT
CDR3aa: CASARQGADTQYF

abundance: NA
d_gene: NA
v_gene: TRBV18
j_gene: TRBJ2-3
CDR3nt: TGTGCCAGCTCACCACGGCAAGCAGATACGCAGTATTTT
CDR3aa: CASSPRQADTQYF

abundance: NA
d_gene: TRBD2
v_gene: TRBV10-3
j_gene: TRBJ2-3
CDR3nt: TGTGCCATCAGAGATTCTGGGGCTAGCGGGGGTGTCACAGATACGCAGTATTTT
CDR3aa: CAIRDSGASGGVTDTQYF

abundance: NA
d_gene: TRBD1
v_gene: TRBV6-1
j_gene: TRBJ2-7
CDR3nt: TGTGCCAGCAGAGAACAGGGGGCTTCCTACGAGCAGTACTTC
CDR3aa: CASREQGASYEQYF